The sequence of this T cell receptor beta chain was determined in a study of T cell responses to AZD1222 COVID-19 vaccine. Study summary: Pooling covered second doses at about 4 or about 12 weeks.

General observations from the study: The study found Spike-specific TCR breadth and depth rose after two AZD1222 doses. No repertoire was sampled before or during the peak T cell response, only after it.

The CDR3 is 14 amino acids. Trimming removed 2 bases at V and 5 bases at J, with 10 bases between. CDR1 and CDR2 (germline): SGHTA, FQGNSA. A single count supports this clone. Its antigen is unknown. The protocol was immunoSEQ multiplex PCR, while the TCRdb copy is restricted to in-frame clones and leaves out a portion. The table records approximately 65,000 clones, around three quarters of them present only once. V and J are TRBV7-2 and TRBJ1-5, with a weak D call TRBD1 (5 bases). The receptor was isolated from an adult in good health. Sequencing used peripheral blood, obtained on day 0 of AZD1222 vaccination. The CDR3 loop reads CASSLYRNDQPQHF. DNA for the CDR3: TGTGCCAGCAGCTTATACAGGAACGATCAGCCCCAGCATTTT.